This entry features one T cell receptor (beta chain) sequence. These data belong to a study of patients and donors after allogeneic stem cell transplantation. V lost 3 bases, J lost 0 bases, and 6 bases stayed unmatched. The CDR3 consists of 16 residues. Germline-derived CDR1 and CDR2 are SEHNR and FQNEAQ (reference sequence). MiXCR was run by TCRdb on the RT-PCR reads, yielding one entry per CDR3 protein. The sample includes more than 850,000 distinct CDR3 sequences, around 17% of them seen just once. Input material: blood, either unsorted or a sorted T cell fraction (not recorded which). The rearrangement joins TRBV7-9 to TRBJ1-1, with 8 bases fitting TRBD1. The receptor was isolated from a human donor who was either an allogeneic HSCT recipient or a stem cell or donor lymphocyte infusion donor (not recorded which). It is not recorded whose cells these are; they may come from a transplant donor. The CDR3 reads CASSFPTGGMNTEAFF. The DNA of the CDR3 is TGTGCCAGCAGCTTTCCCACAGGGGGGATGAACACTGAAGCTTTCTTT.